This T cell receptor (beta chain) derives from a study of blood T cell repertoires in COVID-19. Study details: Researchers got acute and convalescent COVID-19 samples from the United States, Italy and Spain.

V trimming: 5 bases; J trimming: 3 bases; junction bases outside the gene matches: 9. The length of the CDR3 is 15 residues. Germline lookup yields CDR1 SGHVS and CDR2 FNYEAQ. Repertoires were generated with immunoSEQ multiplex PCR, while TCRdb's copy carries only in-frame clones and drops some. The table has around 140,000 clones, around 80% seen once. Assignments of participants to cohorts depended upon their own reported clinical history. All recovered Cohort 3 donors got two negative PCRs, got clearance, or saw symptom resolution. Sequenced sample: PBMCs or T cells enriched from blood (not recorded which). The chain couples TRBV7-6 to TRBJ1-1; 7 bases are a match to TRBD1. The TCR was taken from a woman aged 45-65 years who had recovered from COVID-19. In DNA, the CDR3 is TGTGCCAGCAGCCCGACAGGGTTTGGGGACACTGAAGCTTTCTTT. Translated, it gives CASSPTGFGDTEAFF.